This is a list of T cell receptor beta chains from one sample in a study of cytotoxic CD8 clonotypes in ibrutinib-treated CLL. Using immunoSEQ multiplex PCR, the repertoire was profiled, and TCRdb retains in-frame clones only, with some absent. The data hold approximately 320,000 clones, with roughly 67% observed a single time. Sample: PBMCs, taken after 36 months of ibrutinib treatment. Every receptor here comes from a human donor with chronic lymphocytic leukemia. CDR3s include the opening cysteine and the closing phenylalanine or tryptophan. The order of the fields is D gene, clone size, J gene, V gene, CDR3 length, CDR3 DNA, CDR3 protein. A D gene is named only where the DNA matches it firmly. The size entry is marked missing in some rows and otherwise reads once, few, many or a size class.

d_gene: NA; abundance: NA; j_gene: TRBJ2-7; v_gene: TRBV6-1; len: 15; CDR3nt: TGTGCCAGCAGTGTCACCGGGCTCGGTCCCTACGAGCAGTACTTC; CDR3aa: CASSVTGLGPYEQYF
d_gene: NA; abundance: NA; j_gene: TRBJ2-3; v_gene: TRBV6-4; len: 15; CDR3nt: TGTGCCAGCAGTGACACGGGGGCGCGCACAGATACGCAGTATTTT; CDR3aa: CASSDTGARTDTQYF
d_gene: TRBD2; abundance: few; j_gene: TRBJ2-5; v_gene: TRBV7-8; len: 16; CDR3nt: TGTGCCAGCAGCAAGGGACTAGCGGGGGCCCAAGAGACCCAGTACTTC; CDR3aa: CASSKGLAGAQETQYF
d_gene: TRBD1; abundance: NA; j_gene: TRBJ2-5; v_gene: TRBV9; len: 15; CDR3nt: TGTGCCAGCAGCGTAGAGGGACAGTTGAAAGAGACCCAGTACTTC; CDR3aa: CASSVEGQLKETQYF
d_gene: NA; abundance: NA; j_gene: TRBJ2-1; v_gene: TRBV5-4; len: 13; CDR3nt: TGTGCCAGCACCCCAACATTAGGCAATGAGCAGTTCTTC; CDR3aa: CASTPTLGNEQFF
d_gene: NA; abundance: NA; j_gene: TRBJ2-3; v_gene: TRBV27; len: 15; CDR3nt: TGTGCCAGCAGTTCGCGCAGGGGAAGGGCAGATACGCAGTATTTT; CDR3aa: CASSSRRGRADTQYF
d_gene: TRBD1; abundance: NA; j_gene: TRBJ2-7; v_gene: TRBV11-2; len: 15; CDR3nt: TGTGCCAGCAGCCTAGGGGGACAGCTCGCCTACGAGCAGTACTTC; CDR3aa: CASSLGGQLAYEQYF
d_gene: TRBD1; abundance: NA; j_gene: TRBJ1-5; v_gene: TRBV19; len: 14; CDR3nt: TGTGCCACAGGACAGGTTTGGGGCAATCAGCCCCAGCATTTT; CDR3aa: CATGQVWGNQPQHF
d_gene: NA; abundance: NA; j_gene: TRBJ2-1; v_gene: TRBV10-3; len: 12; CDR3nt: TGTGCCATCAGTGAGGGAGGCGATGAGCAGTTCTTC; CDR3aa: CAISEGGDEQFF
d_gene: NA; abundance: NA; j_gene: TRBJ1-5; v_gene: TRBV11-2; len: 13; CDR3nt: TGTGCCAGCAGCCCACGGGCCGGCGAGACCCAGCATTTT; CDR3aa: CASSPRAGETQHF
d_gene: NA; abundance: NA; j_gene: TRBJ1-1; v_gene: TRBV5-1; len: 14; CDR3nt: TGCGCCAGCAGCTTTGAGGCCCCGGGCACTGAAGCTTTCTTT; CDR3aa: CASSFEAPGTEAFF
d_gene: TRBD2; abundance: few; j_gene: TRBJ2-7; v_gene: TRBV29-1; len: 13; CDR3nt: TGCAGCGTCGCGCGGGGGTCCCACTACGAGCAGTACTTC; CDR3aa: CSVARGSHYEQYF
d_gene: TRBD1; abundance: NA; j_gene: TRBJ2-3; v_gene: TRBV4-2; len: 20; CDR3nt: TGTGCCAGCAGCCAAGTCCGGGACAGGGGATCTGGGACTAGGAGGGATACGCAGTATTTT; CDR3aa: CASSQVRDRGSGTRRDTQYF
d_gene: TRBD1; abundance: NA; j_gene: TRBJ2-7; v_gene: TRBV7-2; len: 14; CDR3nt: TGTGCCAGCAGACACCGGGACAGGGGGTCCGAGCAGTACTTC; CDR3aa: CASRHRDRGSEQYF
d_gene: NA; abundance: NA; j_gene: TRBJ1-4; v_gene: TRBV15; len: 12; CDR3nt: TGTGCCACCAGCAGGGACCGGGATAAACTGTTTTTT; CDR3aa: CATSRDRDKLFF
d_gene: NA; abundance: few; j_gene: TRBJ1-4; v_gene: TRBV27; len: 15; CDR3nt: TGTGCCAGCAGTTTAAAGTTTGGGCCAAATGAAAAACTGTTTTTT; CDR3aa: CASSLKFGPNEKLFF
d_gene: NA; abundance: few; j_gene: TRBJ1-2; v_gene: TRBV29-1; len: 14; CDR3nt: TGCAGCGTTGAAGATCAGGACGCTAACTATGGCTACACCTTC; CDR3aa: CSVEDQDANYGYTF
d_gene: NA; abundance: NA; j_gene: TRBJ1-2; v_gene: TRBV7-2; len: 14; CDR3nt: TGTGCCAGCAGCTTAGTTGTATTTGCCTATGGCTACACCTTC; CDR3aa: CASSLVVFAYGYTF
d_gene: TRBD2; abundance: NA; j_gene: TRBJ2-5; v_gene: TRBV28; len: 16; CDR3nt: TGTGCCAGCAGTTTGGGGGGACTAGCGGGACTTGAGACCCAGTACTTC; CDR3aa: CASSLGGLAGLETQYF
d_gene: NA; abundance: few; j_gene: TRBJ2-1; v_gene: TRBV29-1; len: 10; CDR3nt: TGCAGCGATTGGGACAATGAGCAGTTCTTC; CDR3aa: CSDWDNEQFF
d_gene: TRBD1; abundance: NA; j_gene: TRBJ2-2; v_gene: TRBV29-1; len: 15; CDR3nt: TGCAGCCCCCCCGGGGGACAGGGGAACACCGGGGAGCTGTTTTTT; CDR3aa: CSPPGGQGNTGELFF
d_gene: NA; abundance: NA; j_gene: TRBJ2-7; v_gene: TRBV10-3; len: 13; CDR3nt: TGTGCCATCAGTAGCGGAAATACCTACGAGCAGTACTTC; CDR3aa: CAISSGNTYEQYF
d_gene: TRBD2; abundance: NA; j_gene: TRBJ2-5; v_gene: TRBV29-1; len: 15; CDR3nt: TGCAGCGTGGAATTAGCGGGAGGTCCACAAGAGACCCAGTACTTC; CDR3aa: CSVELAGGPQETQYF
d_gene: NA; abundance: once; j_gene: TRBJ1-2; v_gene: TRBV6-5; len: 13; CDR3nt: TGTGCCAGCAGTCGTCAGGGTGACTATGGCTACACCTTC; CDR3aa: CASSRQGDYGYTF
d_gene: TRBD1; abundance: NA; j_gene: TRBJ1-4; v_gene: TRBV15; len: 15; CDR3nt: TGTGCCACCAGCAGGGTATCCGGGACAGGGTATAAACTGTTTTTT; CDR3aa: CATSRVSGTGYKLFF
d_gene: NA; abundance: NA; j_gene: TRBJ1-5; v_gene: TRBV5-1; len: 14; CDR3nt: TGCGCCAGCAGCTTGGAGGCAGCTGATCAGCCCCAGCATTTT; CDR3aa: CASSLEAADQPQHF
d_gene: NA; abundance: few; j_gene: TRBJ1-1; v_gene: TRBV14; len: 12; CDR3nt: TGTGCCAGCAGGGGAATGAACACTGAAGCTTTCTTT; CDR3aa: CASRGMNTEAFF
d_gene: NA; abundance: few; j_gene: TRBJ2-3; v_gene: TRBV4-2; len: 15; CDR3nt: TGTGCCAGCAGCCAAGGACAGGAACCCACAGATACGCAGTATTTT; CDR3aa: CASSQGQEPTDTQYF
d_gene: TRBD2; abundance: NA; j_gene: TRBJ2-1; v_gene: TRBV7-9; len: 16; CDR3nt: TGTGCCAGCAGCAAAACTGGCGGGGGGGATCACAATGAGCAGTTCTTC; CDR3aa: CASSKTGGGDHNEQFF
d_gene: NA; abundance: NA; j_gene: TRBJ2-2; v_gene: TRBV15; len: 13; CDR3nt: TGTGCCACCAGCTCGCCCACTGCCGGGGAGCTGTTTTTT; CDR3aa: CATSSPTAGELFF
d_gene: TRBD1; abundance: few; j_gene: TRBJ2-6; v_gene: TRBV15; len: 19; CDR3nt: TGTGCCACCAGCAGAGATAGAGGGACAGGGGGATCTGGGGCCAACGTCCTGACTTTC; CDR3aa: CATSRDRGTGGSGANVLTF
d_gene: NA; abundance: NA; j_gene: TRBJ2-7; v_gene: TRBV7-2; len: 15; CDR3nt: TGTGCCAGCAGCTTAGGGACGGGATCTTCCTACGAGCAGTACTTC; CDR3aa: CASSLGTGSSYEQYF
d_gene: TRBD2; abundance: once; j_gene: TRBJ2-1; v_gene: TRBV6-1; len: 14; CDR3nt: TGTGCCAGCAGTGGGACTAGCGGGAGAAATGAGCAGTTCTTC; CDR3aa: CASSGTSGRNEQFF
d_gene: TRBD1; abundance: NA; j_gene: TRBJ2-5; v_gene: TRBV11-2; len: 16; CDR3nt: TGTGCCAGCAGCTTAGGCCTCAGGGGGTGGGCTGAGACCCAGTACTTC; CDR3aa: CASSLGLRGWAETQYF
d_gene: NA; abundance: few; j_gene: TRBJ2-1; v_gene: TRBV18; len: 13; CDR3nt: TGTGCCAGCTCAGCGGGGGCTTTAAATGAGCAGTTCTTC; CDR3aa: CASSAGALNEQFF
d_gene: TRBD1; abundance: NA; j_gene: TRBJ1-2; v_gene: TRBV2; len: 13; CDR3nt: TGTGCCAGCAGCGCCCTACAGGGGGCGTTCCACACCTTC; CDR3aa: CASSALQGAFHTF
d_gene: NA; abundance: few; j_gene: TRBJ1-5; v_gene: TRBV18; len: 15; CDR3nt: TGTGCCAGCTCACCACATTTAGACAGCAATCAGCCCCAGCATTTT; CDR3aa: CASSPHLDSNQPQHF
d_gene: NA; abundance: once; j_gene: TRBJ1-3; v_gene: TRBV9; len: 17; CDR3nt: TGTGCCAGCAGCACCCAGGGGAGGAGATACTCTGGAAACACCATATATTTT; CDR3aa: CASSTQGRRYSGNTIYF
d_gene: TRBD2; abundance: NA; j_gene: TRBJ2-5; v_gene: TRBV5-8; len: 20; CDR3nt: TGTGCCAGCAGCTCCATCCGGGGGGGGTGGCGGGGGCACCCGGGAGAGACCCAGTACTTC; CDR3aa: CASSSIRGGWRGHPGETQYF
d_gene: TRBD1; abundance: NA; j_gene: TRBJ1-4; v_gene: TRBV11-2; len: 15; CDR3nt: TGTGCCAGCAGCCCGGGACAGGGACCCAATGAAAAACTGTTTTTT; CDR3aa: CASSPGQGPNEKLFF
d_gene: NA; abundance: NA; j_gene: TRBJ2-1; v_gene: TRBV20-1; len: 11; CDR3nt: TGCAGTGCTAGTTTTGCGAATGAGCAGTTCTTC; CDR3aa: CSASFANEQFF
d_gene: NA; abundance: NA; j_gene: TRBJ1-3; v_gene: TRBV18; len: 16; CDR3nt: TGTGCCAGCTCACCACCAATTTCCCCTATTGGAAACACCATATATTTT; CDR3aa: CASSPPISPIGNTIYF
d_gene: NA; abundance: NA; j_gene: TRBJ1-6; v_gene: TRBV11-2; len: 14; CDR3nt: TGTGCCAGCAGCTTACTCGGGGATCTCTCACCCCTCCACTTT; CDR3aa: CASSLLGDLSPLHF
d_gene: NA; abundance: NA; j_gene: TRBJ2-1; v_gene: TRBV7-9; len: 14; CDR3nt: TGTGCCAGCAGCTTAGGGCAGGGCCACAATGAGCAGTTCTTC; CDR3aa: CASSLGQGHNEQFF
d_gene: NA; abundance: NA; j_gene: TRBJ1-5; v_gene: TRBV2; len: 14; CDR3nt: TGTGCCAGTAAAAGGACCCTGAGCAATCAGCCCCAGCATTTT; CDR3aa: CASKRTLSNQPQHF
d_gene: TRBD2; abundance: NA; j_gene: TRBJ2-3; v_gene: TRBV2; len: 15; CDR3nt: TGTGCCAGCAGTTCGGGGGGGCCTATGAAAGATACGCAGTATTTT; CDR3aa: CASSSGGPMKDTQYF
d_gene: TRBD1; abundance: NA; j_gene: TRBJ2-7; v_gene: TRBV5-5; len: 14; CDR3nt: TGTGCCAGCAGCTTGGTATGGGACAGAGGAGAGCAGTACTTC; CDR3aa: CASSLVWDRGEQYF
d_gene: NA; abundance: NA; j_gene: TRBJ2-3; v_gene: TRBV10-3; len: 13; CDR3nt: TGTGCCATCAGTTCGGGGGCGACAGATACGCAGTATTTT; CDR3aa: CAISSGATDTQYF
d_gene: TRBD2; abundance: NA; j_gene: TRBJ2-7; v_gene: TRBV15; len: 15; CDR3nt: TGTGCCACCAGCAGAGCGCTAGCGGGGGGCTACGAGCAGTACTTC; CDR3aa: CATSRALAGGYEQYF
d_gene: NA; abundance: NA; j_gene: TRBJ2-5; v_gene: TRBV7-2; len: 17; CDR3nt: TGTGCCAGCAGCTTAGTCGGCAGGCCCAGGACCGGGGAGACCCAGTACTTC; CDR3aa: CASSLVGRPRTGETQYF
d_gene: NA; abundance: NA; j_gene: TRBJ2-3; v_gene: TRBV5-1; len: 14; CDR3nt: TGCGCCAGCAGCTTTTCGGGTAGCACAGATACGCAGTATTTT; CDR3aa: CASSFSGSTDTQYF
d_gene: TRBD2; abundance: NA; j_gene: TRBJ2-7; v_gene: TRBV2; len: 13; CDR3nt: TGTGCCAGCACAACGGGACTAGCGTACGAGCAGTACTTC; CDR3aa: CASTTGLAYEQYF
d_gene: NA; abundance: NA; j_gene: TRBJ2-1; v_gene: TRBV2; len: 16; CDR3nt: TGTGCCATCAGCAAGCTCCGGGCGGTTTACTACAATGAGCAGTTCTTC; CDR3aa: CAISKLRAVYYNEQFF
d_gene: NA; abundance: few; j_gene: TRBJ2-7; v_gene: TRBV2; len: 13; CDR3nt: TGTGCCAGCAGTTTGGGCCGGACCTACGAGCAGTACTTC; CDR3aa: CASSLGRTYEQYF
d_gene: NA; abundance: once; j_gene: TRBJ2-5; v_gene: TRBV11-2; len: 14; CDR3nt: TGTGCCAGCAGCTTAATTCGTGGGGCCGGGACCCAGTACTTC; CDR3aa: CASSLIRGAGTQYF
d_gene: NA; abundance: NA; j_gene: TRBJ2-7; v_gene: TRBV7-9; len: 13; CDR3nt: TGTGCCAGCAGCTTAGCGATCTCCTACGAGCAGTACTTC; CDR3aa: CASSLAISYEQYF
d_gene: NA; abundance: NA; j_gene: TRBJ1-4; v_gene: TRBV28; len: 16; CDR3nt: TGTGCCAGCAGTTTCAAGCTCAGGGTTACTAATGAAAAACTGTTTTTT; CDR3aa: CASSFKLRVTNEKLFF
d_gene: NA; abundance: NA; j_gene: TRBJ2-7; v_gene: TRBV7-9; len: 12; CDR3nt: TGTGCCAGCAGCCTCAGATCCTACGAGCAGTACTTC; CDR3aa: CASSLRSYEQYF
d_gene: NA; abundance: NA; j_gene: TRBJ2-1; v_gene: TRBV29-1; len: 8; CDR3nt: TGCAGCGTTGATGGGCAGTTCTTC; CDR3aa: CSVDGQFF